A selection of T cell receptor beta chains follows, all from one sample in a study of shared clonotypes between healthy human individuals. Assay: immunoSEQ multiplex PCR; the TCRdb copy retains only in-frame clones and omits some. The sample yields some 600,000 clones, around 96% seen once. The sample consisted of naive CD8+ T cells sorted from blood. These receptors all stem from a woman in her 30s in good health. CDR3s leave out the opening cysteine and the closing phenylalanine or tryptophan. Each record gives: V gene, J gene, CDR3 protein.

>TRBV30|TRBJ1-1
AWSVDVNTEAF
>TRBV28|TRBJ2-1
ASSLGGGPSSYNEQF
>TRBV27|TRBJ1-1
ASTVSGTLNTEAF
>TRBV10-2|TRBJ2-1
ASSVSQTYNEQF
>TRBV29-1|TRBJ2-2
SVEGATGELF
>TRBV19|TRBJ2-3
ASSIVLAADTQY
>TRBV27|TRBJ2-7
ASSLIGTSYEQY
>TRBV27|TRBJ2-7
ASSLFPGQSEQY
>TRBV5-4|TRBJ2-5
ASSLAASGQETQY
>TRBV29-1|TRBJ2-7
SALWRELYEQY
>TRBV19|TRBJ2-7
ASSMLASGDRVGEQY
>TRBV2|TRBJ2-7
ASSGATGEYEQY
>TRBV2|TRBJ2-1
ASSERQEIYNEQF
>TRBV4-1|TRBJ1-2
ASSLGTERDGYT
>TRBV7-9|TRBJ2-7
ASSSRWDRQTYEQY
>TRBV27|TRBJ1-1
ASRTTGGHEAF
>TRBV13|TRBJ2-1
ASSLGASSYGNEQF
>TRBV28|TRBJ1-1
ASSRSATEAS
>TRBV5-1|TRBJ2-7
ASRLGTSDAYEQY
>TRBV11-2|TRBJ2-7
ASSLEGAIAYEQY
>TRBV7-6|TRBJ2-2
ASSPSGANTGELF
>TRBV28|TRBJ1-1
ASSPTPTGATEAF
>TRBV5-1|-
ASSLGYEQY
>TRBV5-6|TRBJ1-4
ASSFRVGRTKLF
>TRBV5-1|TRBJ2-5
ASSFSSVQETQY
>TRBV7-9|TRBJ2-2
ASSSGRGLNTGELF
>TRBV10-3|TRBJ1-5
AISDVVGSNQPQH
>TRBV27|TRBJ2-7
ASRDSRGSPYYEQY
>TRBV27|TRBJ1-5
ASKLGGMSNQPQH
>TRBV28|TRBJ1-1
ASSRSENTEAF
>TRBV11-2|TRBJ2-1
ASSLQSSYNEQF
>TRBV28|TRBJ2-7
ASSFVGGKPPEQY
>TRBV4-1|TRBJ2-1
ASKAAGGNEQF
>TRBV5-8|TRBJ2-2
ASSWPGPYTGELF
>TRBV27|TRBJ2-2
ASSRLAENTGELF
>TRBV6-6|TRBJ2-5
ASSYSGGGETQY
>TRBV5-1|TRBJ1-1
ASSLEGNLFTEAF
>TRBV19|TRBJ1-2
ASSTGRYFGYT
>TRBV9|TRBJ2-3
ASSVVSVGDTQY
>TRBV4-1|TRBJ1-3
ASSPPSGNTIY
>TRBV19|TRBJ2-2
ASSIDRLSLRLLNTGELF
>TRBV11-2|TRBJ2-7
ASRTTLSYEQY
>TRBV15|TRBJ2-1
ATSRQRTSADNEQF
>TRBV2|TRBJ1-1
ASSEPQRTFGSEAF
>TRBV28|TRBJ2-7
ASRMDRGSYEQY
>TRBV4-1|TRBJ1-5
ASSSVGPAGNQPQH
>TRBV27|TRBJ1-5
ASSLYSGQPQH
>TRBV13|TRBJ2-7
ASSSRQGLLYEQY
>TRBV28|TRBJ1-5
ASSNRGTFNQPQH
>TRBV30|TRBJ2-3
AWSDPGPMGTDTQY
>TRBV27|TRBJ1-5
ASSLRYQGAQPQH
>TRBV27|TRBJ1-1
ASRGPGHRSTAEAF
>TRBV28|TRBJ2-1
ASASGPGGYNEQF
>TRBV5-4|TRBJ1-1
ASSSYDTEAF
>TRBV13|TRBJ1-1
ASSLGDIEAF
>TRBV5-1|TRBJ2-6
ASSLGTGLPSGANVLT
>TRBV11-3|TRBJ1-1
ATHGGAAGAF
>TRBV10-3|TRBJ2-1
AIRRAENNEQF
>TRBV11-3|TRBJ1-3
ASSLGIWLDSPSGNTIY